Detailed here is one TCR beta chain. This record belongs to a study of technical replicates of blood from several donors. Produced via immunoSEQ multiplex PCR; TCRdb's table is partial and in-frame only. This sample has more than 90,000 clones, with approximately 94% found just once. The receptor comes from a human donor in good health. The specimen was T cells isolated from PBMCs.

CDR3 in amino acids: CASSLETGVSGYTF. In DNA form, the CDR3 reads TGTGCCAGCAGCTTGGAGACCGGAGTCAGTGGCTACACCTTC. This chain joins TRBV5-4 and TRBJ1-2; D is uncertain. With 0 bases removed from V and 7 bases from J, the gap between germline ends came to 13 bases. The CDR3 has 14 residues. CDR1 and CDR2 (germline): SGHNT, YYREEE (reference sequence). Variable domain in full (rest from reference TRBV5-4 and TRBJ1-2): ETGVTQSPTHLIKTRGQQVTLRCSSQSGHNTVSWYQQALGQGPQFIFQYYREEENGRGNFPPRFSGLQFPNYSSELNVNALELDDSALYLCASSLETGVSGYTFGSGTRLTVV.